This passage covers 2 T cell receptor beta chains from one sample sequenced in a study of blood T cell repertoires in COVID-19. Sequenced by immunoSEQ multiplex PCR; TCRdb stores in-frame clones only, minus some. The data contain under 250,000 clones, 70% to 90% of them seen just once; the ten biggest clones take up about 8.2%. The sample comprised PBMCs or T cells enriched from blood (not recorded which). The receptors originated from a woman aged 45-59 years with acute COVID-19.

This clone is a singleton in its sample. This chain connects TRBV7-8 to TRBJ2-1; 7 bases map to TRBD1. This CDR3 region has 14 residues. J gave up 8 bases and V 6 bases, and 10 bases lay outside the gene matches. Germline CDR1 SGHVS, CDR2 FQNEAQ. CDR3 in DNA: TGTGCCAGCAGTTCGGGACAGAGGTCCCATGAGCAGTTCTTC. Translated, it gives CASSSGQRSHEQFF.

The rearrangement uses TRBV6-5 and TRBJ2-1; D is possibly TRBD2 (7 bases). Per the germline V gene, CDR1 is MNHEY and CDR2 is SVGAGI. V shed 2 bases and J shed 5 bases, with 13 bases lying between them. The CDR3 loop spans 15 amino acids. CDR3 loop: CASSYTAGAHNEQFF. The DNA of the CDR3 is TGTGCCAGCAGTTACACGGCGGGGGCCCACAATGAGCAGTTCTTC.